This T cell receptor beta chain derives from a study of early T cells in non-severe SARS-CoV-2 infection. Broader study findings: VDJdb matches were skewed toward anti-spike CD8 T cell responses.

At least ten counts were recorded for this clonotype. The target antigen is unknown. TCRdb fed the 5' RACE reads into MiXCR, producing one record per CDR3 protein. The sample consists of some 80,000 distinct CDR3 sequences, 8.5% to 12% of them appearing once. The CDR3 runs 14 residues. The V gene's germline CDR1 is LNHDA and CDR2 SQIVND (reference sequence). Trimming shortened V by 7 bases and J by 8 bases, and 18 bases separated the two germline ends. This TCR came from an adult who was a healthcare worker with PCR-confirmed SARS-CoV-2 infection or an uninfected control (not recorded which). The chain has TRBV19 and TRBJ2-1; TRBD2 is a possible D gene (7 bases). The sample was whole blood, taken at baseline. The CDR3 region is CASKGGRLGDEQFF. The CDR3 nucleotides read TGTGCCAGTAAGGGGGGGAGGCTCGGCGATGAGCAGTTCTTC.